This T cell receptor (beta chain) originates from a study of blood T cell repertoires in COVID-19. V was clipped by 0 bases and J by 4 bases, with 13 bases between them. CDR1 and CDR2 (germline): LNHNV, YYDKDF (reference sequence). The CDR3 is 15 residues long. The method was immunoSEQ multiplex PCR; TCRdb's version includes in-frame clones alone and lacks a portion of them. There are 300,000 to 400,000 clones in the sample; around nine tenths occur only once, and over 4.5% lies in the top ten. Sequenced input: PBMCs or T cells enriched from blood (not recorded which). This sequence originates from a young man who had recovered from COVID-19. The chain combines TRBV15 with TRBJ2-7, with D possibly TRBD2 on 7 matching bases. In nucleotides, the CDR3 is TGTGCCACCAGCAGAGACCGGGGGGCAGAGTACGAGCAGTACTTC. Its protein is CATSRDRGAEYEQYF. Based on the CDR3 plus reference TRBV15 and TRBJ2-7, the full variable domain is DAMVIQNPRYQVTQFGKPVTLSCSQTLNHNVMYWYQQKSSQAPKLLFHYYDKDFNNEADTPDNFQSRRPNTSFCFLDIRSPGLGDTAMYLCATSRDRGAEYEQYFGPGTRLTVT.